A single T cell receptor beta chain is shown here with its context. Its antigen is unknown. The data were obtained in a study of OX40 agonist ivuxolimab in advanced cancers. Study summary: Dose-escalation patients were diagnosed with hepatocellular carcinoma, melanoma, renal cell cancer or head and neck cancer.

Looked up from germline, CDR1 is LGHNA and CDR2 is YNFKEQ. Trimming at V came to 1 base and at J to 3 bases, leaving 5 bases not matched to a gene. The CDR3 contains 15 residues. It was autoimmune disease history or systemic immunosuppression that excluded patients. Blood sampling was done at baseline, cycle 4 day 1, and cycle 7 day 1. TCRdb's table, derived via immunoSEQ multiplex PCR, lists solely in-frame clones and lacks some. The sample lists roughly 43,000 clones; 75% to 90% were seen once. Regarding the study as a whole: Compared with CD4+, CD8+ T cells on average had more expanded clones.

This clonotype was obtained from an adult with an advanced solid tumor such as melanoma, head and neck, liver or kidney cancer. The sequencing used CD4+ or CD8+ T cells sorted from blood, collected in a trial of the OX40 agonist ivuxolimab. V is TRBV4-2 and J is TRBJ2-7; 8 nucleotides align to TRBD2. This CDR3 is CASSQGTREVYEQYF. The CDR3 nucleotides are TGTGCCAGCAGCCAAGGGACGCGGGAGGTCTACGAGCAGTACTTC.